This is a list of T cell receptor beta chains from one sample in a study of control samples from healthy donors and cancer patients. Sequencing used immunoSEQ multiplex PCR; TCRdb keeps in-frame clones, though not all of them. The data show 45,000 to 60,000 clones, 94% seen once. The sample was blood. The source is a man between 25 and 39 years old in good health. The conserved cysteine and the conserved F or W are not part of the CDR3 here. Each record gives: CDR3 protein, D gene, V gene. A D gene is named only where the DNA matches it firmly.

ASSYEAEQPQH - TRBV6-5
ASTPAGLNEQF - TRBV10-2
ASSDGQGADTQY TRBD1 TRBV6-4
ASTDRRNTEAF - TRBV3-1/TRBV3-2
ATSDPRVGDRDRNIQY TRBD1 TRBV24-1
ASSPGTGYNEQF TRBD1 TRBV28
ATSPRPGQGNEKLF TRBD1 TRBV24-1
ASSYGQGGEKLF TRBD1 TRBV5-1
ASSHAGTFNTGELF - TRBV9
ASRRDLRGVYGYT - TRBV6-5
ASSQGYENTIY - TRBV3-1/TRBV3-2
ASSIALGADTQY - TRBV19
ASSQESQGYNSPLH - TRBV3-1/TRBV3-2
ASSIGVSLPQH - TRBV19
ATQGSEAGANVLT - TRBV24-1
ASSRSSRDDWETQY - TRBV19
ASSLGQLEAF - TRBV2
ASSVGTGASYEQY TRBD1 TRBV6-5
ASSPRSQQETQY - TRBV18
ASSRTAYNSPLH - TRBV14
ASSGDRNSGNTIY TRBD1 TRBV2
ASFSAYEYGYT - TRBV30
ASRVFYEQY - TRBV12-3/TRBV12-4
ASSADILAKNIQY - TRBV5-5
ASSLTSGSRDEQF TRBD2 TRBV5-1
ASSFGRLNTGELF - TRBV7-9
ASSPLGTSTTQY TRBD2 TRBV7-9
ASSQDRLADNEQF - TRBV4-2
ASSQNSGGTEAF TRBD1 TRBV2
ASSLEPRYTDTQY - TRBV7-3
ASSLRGGAGREQY TRBD1 TRBV5-1
AIGTGGEGYT TRBD1 TRBV10-3
ASSLQGHYGYT - TRBV28
ASSPLTTNEKLF - TRBV7-8
ASSTSTKGWDEQY - TRBV28
ASLDRGKGYT TRBD1 TRBV28
ASSLGRDEY - TRBV12-3/TRBV12-4
ATSSRQETQY - TRBV24-1
ASSLSGVSYNSPLH - TRBV28